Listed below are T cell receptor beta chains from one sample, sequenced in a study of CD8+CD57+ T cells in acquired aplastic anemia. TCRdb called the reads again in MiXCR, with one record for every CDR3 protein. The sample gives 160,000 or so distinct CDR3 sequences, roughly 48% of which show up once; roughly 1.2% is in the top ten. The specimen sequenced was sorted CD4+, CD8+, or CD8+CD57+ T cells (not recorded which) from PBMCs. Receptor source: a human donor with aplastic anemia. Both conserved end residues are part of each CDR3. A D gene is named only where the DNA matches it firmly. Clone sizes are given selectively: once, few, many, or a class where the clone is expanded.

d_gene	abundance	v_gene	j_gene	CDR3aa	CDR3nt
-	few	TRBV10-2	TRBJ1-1	CASSESYGVRTTEAFF	TGCGCCAGCAGTGAGTCGTATGGGGTTCGTACCACTGAAGCTTTCTTT
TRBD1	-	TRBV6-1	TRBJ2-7	CATQGVSYEQYF	TGTGCCACACAGGGGGTCTCCTACGAGCAGTACTTC
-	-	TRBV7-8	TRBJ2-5	CASSIGLKETQYF	TGTGCCAGCAGCATCGGACTTAAAGAGACCCAGTACTTC
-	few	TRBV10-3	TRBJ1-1	CAISGRDGAGDTEAFF	TGTGCCATCAGTGGAAGGGACGGAGCCGGGGACACTGAAGCTTTCTTT
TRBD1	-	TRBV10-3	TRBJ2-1	CAITGTGVNEQFF	TGTGCCATCACCGGGACAGGGGTCAATGAGCAGTTCTTC
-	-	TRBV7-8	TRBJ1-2	CASSFGEGYSYTF	TGTGCCAGCAGTTTCGGGGAGGGCTATAGCTACACCTTC
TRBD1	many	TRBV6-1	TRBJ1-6	CASTATGDNSPLHF	TGTGCCAGCACCGCGACAGGGGATAATTCACCCCTCCACTTT
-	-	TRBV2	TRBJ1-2	CASRGAGLPYGYTF	TGTGCCAGCAGGGGGGCAGGCCTTCCTTATGGCTACACCTTC
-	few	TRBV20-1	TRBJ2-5	CSARVPNEETQYF	TGCAGTGCTAGAGTACCAAACGAGGAGACCCAGTACTTC
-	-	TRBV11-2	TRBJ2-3	CASSLDSGGTDTQYF	TGTGCCAGCAGCTTGGACTCTGGGGGCACAGATACGCAGTATTTT
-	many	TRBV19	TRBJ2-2	CASRTTAGSNTGELFF	TGTGCCAGTAGGACGACAGCTGGATCGAACACCGGGGAGCTGTTTTTT
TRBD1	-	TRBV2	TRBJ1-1	CASSGRDRVVPEAFF	TGTGCCAGCAGTGGGCGGGACAGGGTGGTACCTGAAGCTTTCTTT
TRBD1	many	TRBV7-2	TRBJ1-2	CASSNREVDRAPGYTF	TGTGCCAGCAGCAACCGAGAGGTGGACAGGGCACCTGGCTACACCTTC